Following are 23 T cell receptor beta chains from one sample sequenced in a study of response to subunit inactivated influenza vaccine. TCRdb used MiXCR to reprocess the RT-PCR reads, holding one entry per CDR3 protein. The table has approximately 520,000 distinct CDR3 sequences, about 25% seen once; the top ten hold around 2%. This sample comprised CD4+ T cells sorted from PBMCs, obtained around 5 days after vaccination. These receptors were obtained from a man aged 50-60 years who received an inactivated influenza vaccine.

The chain is built from TRBV4-3 and TRBJ2-4; D gene ambiguous. V lost 1 base, J lost 4 bases, and 8 bases lay in between. This CDR3 has 14 residues. CDR1 LGHNA and CDR2 YSLEER come from the germline V gene. Written as DNA, the CDR3 is TGCGCCAGCAGCCAAGGGGATGTTAAAAACATTCAGTACTTC. It is translated as CASSQGDVKNIQYF.

The J gene is TRBJ2-7, the V gene TRBV11-2; 7 bases are a match to TRBD1. Trimming took 3 bases from V and 2 from J; bases not matched to a gene: 13. The CDR3 is 17 residues long. The germline gives CDR1 SGHAT, CDR2 FQNNGV. The CDR3 protein is CASSFWAGGKGAYEQYF. CDR3 nucleotide sequence: TGTGCCAGCAGCTTTTGGGCAGGGGGAAAAGGGGCCTACGAGCAGTACTTC.

The chain joins TRBV12-3 or TRBV12-4 to TRBJ2-1; D possibly uses TRBD1 or TRBD2 (5 bases each). The CDR3 runs 12 residues. The germline V and J ends were trimmed by 6 bases and 9 bases, with 12 bases remaining between them. The CDR3 is CASSHPGTEQFF. CDR3 nucleotides: TGTGCCAGCAGCCACCCTGGGACTGAGCAGTTCTTC.

The chain is built from TRBV5-5 and TRBJ2-1; possibly TRBD2 for D (7 bases). V was clipped by 2 bases and J by 1 base, with 16 bases between them. Germline values: CDR1 SGHKS, CDR2 YYEKEE (reference sequence). This CDR3 comprises 17 residues. CDR3 DNA: TGTGCCAGCAGCTTCACTCTGCGGGGGCTATCCTACAATGAGCAGTTCTTC. As protein: CASSFTLRGLSYNEQFF.

The chain combines TRBV7-9 with TRBJ1-1, with 7 nucleotides matching TRBD1. Germline V gene sequence: CDR1 SEHNR, CDR2 FQNEAQ (reference sequence). The CDR3 sequence is 14 residues long. Trimming removed 1 base from V and 6 bases from J; junction bases left unmatched: 5. CDR3 residues: CASSLGQGEAEAFF. The CDR3 coding sequence is TGTGCCAGCAGCTTAGGCCAGGGGGAGGCTGAAGCTTTCTTT.

The gene calls are TRBV29-1 and TRBJ2-1; possibly TRBD1 for D (6 bases). This CDR3 comprises 13 residues. Trimming took 6 bases from V and 6 from J, leaving 15 bases between them. Per germline, CDR1 SQVTM and CDR2 ANQGSEA. The chain's CDR3 is CSVADRLSNEQFF. The CDR3 nucleotides read TGCAGCGTAGCCGACAGGCTTTCCAATGAGCAGTTCTTC.

This clonotype was detected a few times. V and J are TRBV5-1 and TRBJ2-7; 8 nucleotides agree with TRBD1. V lost 4 bases to trimming and J lost 0 bases; unmatched junction nucleotides: 6. Germline V gives CDR1 SGHRS, CDR2 YFSETQ. The CDR3 is 15 amino acids. The CDR3 is CASSQRTGSSYEQYF. The CDR3 DNA follows: TGCGCCAGCAGCCAGCGGACAGGGAGCTCCTACGAGCAGTACTTC.

This clonotype has only a few counts. The chain carries TRBV2 and TRBJ2-1, with a tentative D call TRBD2 (7 bases). The length of the CDR3 is 14 residues. Per germline, CDR1 SNHLY and CDR2 FYNNEI. V lost 11 bases and J 2 bases, leaving 16 bases between the germline ends. DNA for the CDR3: TGTGCCGGGAGAGACGGGGGGCCCTACAATGAGCAGTTCTTC. Its protein is CAGRDGGPYNEQFF.

A few counts support this clonotype. The rearrangement uses TRBV7-9 and TRBJ1-1; no firm D call. The germline gives CDR1 SEHNR, CDR2 FQNEAQ (reference sequence). This CDR3 contains 15 residues. With 2 bases removed from V and 1 base from J, the gap between germline ends came to 11 bases. CDR3 DNA sequence: TGTGCCAGCAGCTTATACGGGCGAGAGAACACTGAAGCTTTCTTT. Amino acid sequence: CASSLYGRENTEAFF. Using reference TRBV7-9 and TRBJ1-1 for the parts outside the CDR3, the full variable domain is DTGVSQNPRHKITKRGQNVTFRCDPISEHNRLYWYRQTLGQGPEFLTYFQNEAQLEKSRLLSDRFSAERPKGSFSTLEIQRTEQGDSAMYLCASSLYGRENTEAFFGQGTRLTVV.

The table lists this clonotype with a few counts. This chain links TRBV7-2 with TRBJ2-1; 8 nucleotides align to TRBD2. V shed 7 bases and J 4 bases; nucleotides not matched to a gene: 9. Germline-derived CDR1 and CDR2 are SGHTA and FQGNSA. The CDR3 is 15 amino acids. CDR3 protein: CASTWGGGPYNEQFF. Here the CDR3 DNA reads TGTGCCAGCACCTGGGGCGGGGGGCCGTACAATGAGCAGTTCTTC.

This clonotype showed up many times. The CDR3: CASSIGSQETQYF. The CDR3 DNA sequence: TGTGCCAGCAGCATTGGCAGTCAAGAGACCCAGTACTTC. The chain recombines TRBV7-3 with TRBJ2-5; D is unresolved. V lost 5 bases and J lost 2, with 9 bases in between. Germline V gives CDR1 SGHTA, CDR2 FQGTGA. The CDR3 extends over 13 amino acids.

The V and J genes are TRBV29-1 and TRBJ2-1; perhaps TRBD1 as D (6 bases). The CDR3 loop spans 14 amino acids. Germline V gene sequence: CDR1 SQVTM, CDR2 ANQGSEA. The V and J ends lost 6 bases and 0 bases respectively, with 12 bases between them. DNA for the CDR3: TGCAGCGTAAGACAGGTAGCCTCCTACAATGAGCAGTTCTTC. It specifies CSVRQVASYNEQFF.

This clonotype was seen a handful of times. The chain combines TRBV5-1 with TRBJ1-4; unclear D gene. The CDR3 covers 17 residues. CDR1 and CDR2 (germline): SGHRS, YFSETQ. Trimming took 4 bases from V and 8 from J, leaving 24 bases between them. The CDR3 protein is CASSPGRGNGGSEKLFF. The DNA of the CDR3 is TGCGCCAGCAGCCCCGGGAGAGGAAACGGCGGAAGCGAAAAACTGTTTTTT.

This chain links TRBV29-1 with TRBJ2-7, with TRBD1 identical over 8 bases. CDR1 is SQVTM and CDR2 is ANQGSEA in the germline V gene. The CDR3 contains 13 residues. V was pared by 4 bases and J by 6 bases, with 8 bases of the junction left unmatched. The CDR3 reads CSVGGSGGTEQYF. The CDR3 DNA reads TGCAGCGTTGGGGGCTCAGGGGGCACCGAGCAGTACTTC.

This clonotype has at least ten counts. This chain uses TRBV12-3 or TRBV12-4 with TRBJ2-5; 16 bases are shared with TRBD2. The CDR3 is 17 residues long. J was trimmed by 5 bases and V by 0 bases; bases with no gene match: 3. The CDR3 reads CASSLAGLAGGRETQYF. The DNA for the CDR3 is TGTGCCAGCAGTTTAGCGGGACTAGCGGGGGGGCGGGAGACCCAGTACTTC.

This clonotype was seen only a few times. The chain joins TRBV10-3 to TRBJ2-7; TRBD2 aligns across 8 bases. V lost 3 bases and J lost 4; bases outside the gene matches: 5. The V gene's germline CDR1 is ENHRY and CDR2 SYGVKD. The CDR3 consists of 14 residues. The CDR3 region is CAISESGGVYEQYF. The CDR3 DNA is TGTGCCATCAGTGAATCCGGGGGGGTTTACGAGCAGTACTTC.

The chain employs TRBV5-5 and TRBJ2-7; the D is unclear. V shed 0 bases and J shed 1 base, with 11 bases lying between them. This CDR3 is built from 15 residues. CDR1 SGHKS and CDR2 YYEKEE come from the germline V gene (reference sequence). CDR3 nucleotides: TGTGCCAGCAGCTTGGGGGTAGGAACGTCCTACGAGCAGTACTTC. Residues: CASSLGVGTSYEQYF.

This chain joins TRBV19 and TRBJ2-3, with a weak D call TRBD2 (6 bases). Germline V CDR1 and CDR2: LNHDA, SQIVND (reference sequence). V was cut by 7 bases and J by 9 bases, with 14 bases left in between. This CDR3 contains 12 residues. CDR3 sequence: CASTGSAGTQYF. The CDR3, as DNA: TGTGCCAGTACCGGGAGCGCGGGGACGCAGTATTTT.

This clonotype has just one count. The chain uses TRBV10-3 and TRBJ1-2; 7 bases agree with TRBD1. The V and J ends lost 4 bases and 5 bases, in that order; junction bases with no gene match: 4. This CDR3 is built from 13 residues. CDR1 is ENHRY and CDR2 is SYGVKD in the germline V gene. CDR3 sequence reads: CAISADRDYGYTF. The CDR3 region has the DNA TGTGCCATCAGTGCCGACAGGGATTATGGCTACACCTTC.

V and J are TRBV20-1 and TRBJ2-1; unclear D gene. V lost 0 bases and J lost 4, with 13 bases in between. The CDR3 is made up of 15 amino acids. Germline lookup yields CDR1 DFQATT and CDR2 SNEGSKA (reference sequence). The DNA for the CDR3 is TGCAGTGCTAGAGATGCCCCGAGACCTTACAATGAGCAGTTCTTC. Translated: CSARDAPRPYNEQFF.

This clonotype was recorded a few times. The chain has TRBV9 and TRBJ2-5, with TRBD1 identical over 7 bases. The CDR3 covers 14 residues. After removal of 3 bases from V and 5 bases from J, the junction contained 7 bases not matched to a gene. The germline V gene encodes CDR1 SGDLS and CDR2 YYNGEE. CDR3 bases: TGTGCCAGCAGCGAGACAGGGTGGGGGGAGACCCAGTACTTC. It encodes CASSETGWGETQYF. Looking up the rest from reference TRBV9 and TRBJ2-5 gives the full variable domain: DSGVTQTPKHLITATGQRVTLRCSPRSGDLSVYWYQQSLDQGLQFLIQYYNGEERAKGNILERFSAQQFPDLHSELNLSSLELGDSALYFCASSETGWGETQYFGPGTRLLVL.

This CDR3 is CSVGTGGWMGEQYF. The CDR3 DNA is TGCAGCGTTGGGACAGGGGGCTGGATGGGCGAGCAGTACTTC. The chain uses TRBV29-1 and TRBJ2-7, with 11 nucleotides matching TRBD1. The germline gives CDR1 SQVTM, CDR2 ANQGSEA. This CDR3 comprises 14 residues. Trimming cost V 4 bases and J 6 bases; bases outside gene matches: 8.

This clonotype has a handful of counts. This chain joins TRBV7-6 and TRBJ2-1, with 11 bases lining up with TRBD1. This CDR3 spans 18 amino acids. Unmatched junction bases numbered 9, after V lost 2 bases and J lost 3 bases. Per germline, CDR1 SGHVS and CDR2 FNYEAQ. The CDR3 spells CASSLISGTGGYYNEQFF. The CDR3 coding sequence is TGTGCCAGCAGCTTAATCTCCGGGACAGGGGGTTACTACAATGAGCAGTTCTTC.